This entry features one T cell receptor beta chain sequence. There are 14 residues in the CDR3. Trimming took 6 bases from V and 0 from J, leaving 11 bases between them. Germline loops: CDR1 MNHNY, CDR2 SVGAGI (reference sequence). This entry belongs to a study of blood T cell repertoires in COVID-19. Study overall: Some COVID-19 samples were acute and others convalescent; all came from the United States, Italy and Spain. Nucleic acid was either cDNA or gDNA, and it came from T cells, B-cell-depleted T cells, or PBMCs.

Per the study methods: Estimation of nucleated cell counts was performed using reference gene primer amplification. The repertoire was sequenced with immunoSEQ multiplex PCR; TCRdb's copy has only in-frame clones and lacks some. The DNA gave D and trimming, while V, J and clone size come from that table. Of about 76,000 clones in the sample, 70% to 90% were seen once. The chain uses TRBV6-6 and TRBJ1-2; D uncertain. The source is a human donor in a cohort sampled during active COVID-19. Specimen: peripheral blood. In DNA form, the CDR3 reads TGTGCCAGCAGGGAGGGCGGAGCTAACTATGGCTACACCTTC. This sequence encodes CASREGGANYGYTF.